This is a list of T cell receptor beta chains from one sample in a study of OX40 agonist ivuxolimab in advanced cancers. Repertoires were generated with immunoSEQ multiplex PCR, while TCRdb's copy carries only in-frame clones and drops some. The sample holds around 68,000 clones, over 75% seen once. Source: CD4+ or CD8+ T cells sorted from blood, taken in a trial of the OX40 agonist ivuxolimab. The receptors originated from an adult with an advanced solid tumor such as melanoma, head and neck, liver or kidney cancer. Each CDR3 is given with its conserved first and last residue. A D gene is named only where the DNA matches it firmly. A clone size is listed for some rows: how often the clone was seen (once, few, many), or a class if it is expanded.

J gene	D gene	V gene	clone size	CDR3 DNA	CDR3 protein
TRBJ2-1	TRBD2	TRBV5-4	NA	TGTGCCAGCAGCGCCGGACTAGATTACAATGAGCAGTTCTTC	CASSAGLDYNEQFF
TRBJ2-5	NA	TRBV5-1	NA	TGCGCCAGCAGCTTGGCCCCCCAAGAGACCCAGTACTTC	CASSLAPQETQYF
TRBJ1-1	NA	TRBV21-1	NA	TGTGCCAGCAGCCTCGGACCCCAGGGCACTGAAGCTTTCTTT	CASSLGPQGTEAFF
TRBJ1-3	TRBD1	TRBV29-1	NA	TGCAGCGTTGAAACGTCGACAGGGGTGGAGCACACCATATATTTT	CSVETSTGVEHTIYF
TRBJ2-3	NA	TRBV4-1	NA	TGCGCCAGCAGCCAATGGCGGGGCACAGATACGCAGTATTTT	CASSQWRGTDTQYF
TRBJ1-5	NA	TRBV7-2	NA	TGTGCCAGCAGCTTAGGGCATAATAGCAATCAGCCCCAGCATTTT	CASSLGHNSNQPQHF
TRBJ1-2	TRBD1	TRBV11-1	NA	TGTGCCAGCAGTCGGGACAGCCGCTATGGCTACACCTTC	CASSRDSRYGYTF
TRBJ1-6	NA	TRBV10-3	NA	TGTGCCATCAGTCCCGGAGGTTCACCCCTCCACTTT	CAISPGGSPLHF
TRBJ1-5	NA	TRBV11-2	NA	TGTGCCAGCAGCTTAAGTTTGTCTGGCCAGCCCCAGCATTTT	CASSLSLSGQPQHF
TRBJ2-1	TRBD2	TRBV6-1	few	TGTGCCAGCAGCGGACTAGCAACTTCTAATGAGCAGTTCTTC	CASSGLATSNEQFF
TRBJ1-2	NA	TRBV30	NA	TGTGCCTGGAAACAGGGATTTTTCTATGGCTACACCTTC	CAWKQGFFYGYTF
TRBJ2-3	NA	TRBV19	NA	TGTGCCAGTAGTATGGGTAGAACCTCCCGAGGGGATACGCAGTATTTT	CASSMGRTSRGDTQYF
TRBJ2-2	NA	TRBV4-3	NA	TGCGCCAGCAGCCTATTGGCAGGGTCGAACACCGGGGAGCTGTTTTTT	CASSLLAGSNTGELFF
TRBJ2-3	NA	TRBV4-3	NA	TGCGCCAGCAGCCAAGGTTGGGACTTTAGGTCCCACCGCACAGATACGCAGTATTTT	CASSQGWDFRSHRTDTQYF
TRBJ1-2	TRBD1	TRBV30	NA	TGTGCCTGGCAGGGACAGACTTCCTATGGCTACACCTTC	CAWQGQTSYGYTF
TRBJ2-1	NA	TRBV15	NA	TGTGCCACCAGCAGAGATGGGGGGACCACCAATGAGCAGTTCTTC	CATSRDGGTTNEQFF
TRBJ2-7	NA	TRBV2	NA	TGTGCCAGCAGTGAAGGGGGACATATATACGAGCAGTACTTC	CASSEGGHIYEQYF